Given below is one T cell receptor beta chain in context. Original processing methods: Reference gene primer amplification in the assay estimated nucleated cell counts. Sequencing was performed with immunoSEQ multiplex PCR; in TCRdb, only in-frame clones are kept and a portion is missing. D and trimming were read from the DNA, whereas the V and J calls and clone size are those reported in that table. Altogether 100,000 to 150,000 clones are present, roughly 88% being singletons, with the ten largest covering approximately 8.1%. The CDR3 has 14 residues. Germline CDR1 MRHNA, CDR2 SNTAGT. Trimming took 6 bases from V and 8 from J; bases not matched to a gene: 8. This sample is drawn from a study of blood T cell repertoires in COVID-19. Overall study context: Material from acute and convalescent COVID-19 was sourced from the United States, Italy and Spain. Sample material is recorded as cDNA or gDNA derived from T cells, B-cell-depleted T cells, or PBMCs.

What was sequenced was peripheral blood. V usage is TRBV6-4 and J usage is TRBJ2-1; 9 positions match TRBD2. This sequence was found in a man in his fifties or sixties with acute or convalescent COVID-19. The CDR3 here is CASRAVSGSYEQFF. In nucleotides, the CDR3 is TGTGCCAGCAGAGCCGTTAGCGGGAGCTATGAGCAGTTCTTC.